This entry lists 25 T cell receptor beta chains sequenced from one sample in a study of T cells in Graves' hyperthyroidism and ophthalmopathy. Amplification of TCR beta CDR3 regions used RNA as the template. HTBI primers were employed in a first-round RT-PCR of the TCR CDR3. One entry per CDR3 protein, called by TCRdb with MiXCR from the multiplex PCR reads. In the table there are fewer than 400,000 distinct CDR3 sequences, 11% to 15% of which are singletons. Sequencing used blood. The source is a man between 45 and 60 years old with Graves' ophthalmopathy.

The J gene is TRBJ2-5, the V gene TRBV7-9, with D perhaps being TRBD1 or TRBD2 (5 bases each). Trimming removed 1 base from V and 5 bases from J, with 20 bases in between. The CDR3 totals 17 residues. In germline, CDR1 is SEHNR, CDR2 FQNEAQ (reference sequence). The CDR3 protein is CASSLGWHRDLGETQYF. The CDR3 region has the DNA TGTGCCAGCAGCTTAGGGTGGCACCGGGACCTCGGGGAGACCCAGTACTTC.

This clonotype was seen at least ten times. The CDR3 protein is CSASGDTDTQYF. The DNA of the CDR3 is TGCAGTGCTAGCGGGGACACAGATACGCAGTATTTT. V gene TRBV20-1 combines with J gene TRBJ2-3; D perhaps matches TRBD2 (5 bases). Trimming removed 3 bases from V and 2 bases from J, with 6 bases in between. The CDR3 runs to 12 residues. The germline CDR1 and CDR2 sequences are DFQATT and SNEGSKA (reference sequence).

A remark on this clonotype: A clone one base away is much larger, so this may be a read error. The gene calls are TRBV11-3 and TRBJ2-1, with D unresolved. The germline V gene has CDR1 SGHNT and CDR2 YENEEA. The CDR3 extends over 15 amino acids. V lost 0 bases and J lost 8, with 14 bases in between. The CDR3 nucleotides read TGTGCCAGCAGCTTAGATCACACTAATCCCGATGAGCAGTTCTTC. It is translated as CASSLDHTNPDEQFF.

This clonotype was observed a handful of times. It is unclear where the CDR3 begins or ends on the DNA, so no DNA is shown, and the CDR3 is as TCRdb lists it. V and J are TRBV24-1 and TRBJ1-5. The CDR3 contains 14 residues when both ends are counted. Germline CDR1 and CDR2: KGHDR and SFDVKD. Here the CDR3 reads CATSSSGSNQPQHF.

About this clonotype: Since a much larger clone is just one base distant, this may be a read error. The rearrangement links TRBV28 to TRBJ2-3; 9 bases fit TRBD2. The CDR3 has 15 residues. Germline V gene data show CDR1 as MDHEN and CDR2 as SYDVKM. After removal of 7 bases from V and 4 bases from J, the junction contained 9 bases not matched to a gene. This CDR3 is CASKAGLAGSDTQYF. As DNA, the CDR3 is TGTGCCAGCAAAGCGGGACTAGCTGGTTCAGATACGCAGTATTTT.

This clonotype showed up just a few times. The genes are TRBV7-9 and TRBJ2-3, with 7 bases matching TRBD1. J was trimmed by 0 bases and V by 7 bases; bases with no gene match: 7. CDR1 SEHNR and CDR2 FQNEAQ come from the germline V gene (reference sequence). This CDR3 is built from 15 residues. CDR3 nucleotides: TGTGCCAGCACCGAGGGACAGATTAGCACAGATACGCAGTATTTT. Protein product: CASTEGQISTDTQYF.

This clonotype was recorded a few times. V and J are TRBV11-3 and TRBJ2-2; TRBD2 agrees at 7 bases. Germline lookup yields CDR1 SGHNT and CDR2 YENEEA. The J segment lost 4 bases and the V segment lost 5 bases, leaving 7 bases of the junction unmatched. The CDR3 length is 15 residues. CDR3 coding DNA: TGTGCCAGCAGCAAGACCGGGACTACCACCGGGGAGCTGTTTTTT. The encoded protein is CASSKTGTTTGELFF.

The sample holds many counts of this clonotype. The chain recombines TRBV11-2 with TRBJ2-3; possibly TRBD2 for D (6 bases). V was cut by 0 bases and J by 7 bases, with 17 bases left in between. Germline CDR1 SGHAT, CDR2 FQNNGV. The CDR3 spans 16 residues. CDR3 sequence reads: CASSLDLGGTTHTQYF. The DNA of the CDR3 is TGTGCCAGCAGCTTAGATCTTGGCGGGACGACCCATACGCAGTATTTT. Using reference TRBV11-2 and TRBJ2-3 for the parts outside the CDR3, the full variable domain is EAGVAQSPRYKIIEKRQSVAFWCNPISGHATLYWYQQILGQGPKLLIQFQNNGVVDDSQLPKDRFSAERLKGVDSTLKIQPAKLEDSAVYLCASSLDLGGTTHTQYFGPGTRLTVL.

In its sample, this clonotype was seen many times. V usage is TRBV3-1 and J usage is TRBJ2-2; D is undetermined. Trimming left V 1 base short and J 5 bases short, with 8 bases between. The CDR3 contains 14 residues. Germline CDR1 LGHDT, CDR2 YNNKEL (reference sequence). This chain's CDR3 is CASSQVDRTGELFF. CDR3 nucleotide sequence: TGTGCCAGCAGCCAAGTTGATCGGACCGGGGAGCTGTTTTTT. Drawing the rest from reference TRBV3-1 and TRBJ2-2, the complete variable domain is DTAVSQTPKYLVTQMGNDKSIKCEQNLGHDTMYWYKQDSKKFLKIMFSYNNKELIINETVPNRFSPKSPDKAHLNLHINSLELGDSAVYFCASSQVDRTGELFFGEGSRLTVL.

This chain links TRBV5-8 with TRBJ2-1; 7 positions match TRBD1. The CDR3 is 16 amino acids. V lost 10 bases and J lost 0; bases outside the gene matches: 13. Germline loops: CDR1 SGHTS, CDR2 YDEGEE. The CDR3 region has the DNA TGTGCCGGCCGGGACAGACACCTTATCTCCTACAATGAGCAGTTCTTC. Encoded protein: CAGRDRHLISYNEQFF.

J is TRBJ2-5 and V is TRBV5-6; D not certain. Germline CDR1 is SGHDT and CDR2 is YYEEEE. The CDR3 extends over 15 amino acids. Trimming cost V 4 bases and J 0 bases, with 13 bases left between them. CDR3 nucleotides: TGTGCCAGCAGCCCGCTAAGAGATTACCAAGAGACCCAGTACTTC. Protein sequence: CASSPLRDYQETQYF.

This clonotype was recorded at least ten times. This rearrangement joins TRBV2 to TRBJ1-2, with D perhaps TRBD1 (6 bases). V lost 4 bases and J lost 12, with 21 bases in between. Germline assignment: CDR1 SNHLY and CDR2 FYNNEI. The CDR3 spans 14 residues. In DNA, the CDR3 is TGTGCCAGCAGTGTTGTCGTGGGACATGGCGAGAACACCTTC. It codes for CASSVVVGHGENTF.

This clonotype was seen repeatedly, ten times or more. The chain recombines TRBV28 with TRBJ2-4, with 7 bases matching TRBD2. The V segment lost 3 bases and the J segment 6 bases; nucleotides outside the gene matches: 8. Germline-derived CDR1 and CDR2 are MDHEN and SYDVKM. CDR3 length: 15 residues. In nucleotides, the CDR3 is TGTGCCAGCAGTTTTCTGCGGGAGAATTTAAACATTCAGTACTTC. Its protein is CASSFLRENLNIQYF.

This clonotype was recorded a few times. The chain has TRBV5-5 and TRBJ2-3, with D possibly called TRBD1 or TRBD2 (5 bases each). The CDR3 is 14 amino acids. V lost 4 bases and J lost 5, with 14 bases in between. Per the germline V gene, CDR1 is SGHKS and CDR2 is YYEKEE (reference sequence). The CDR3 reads CASSRGTAGDTQYF. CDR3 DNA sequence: TGTGCCAGCAGCCGAGGGACCGCAGGAGATACGCAGTATTTT.

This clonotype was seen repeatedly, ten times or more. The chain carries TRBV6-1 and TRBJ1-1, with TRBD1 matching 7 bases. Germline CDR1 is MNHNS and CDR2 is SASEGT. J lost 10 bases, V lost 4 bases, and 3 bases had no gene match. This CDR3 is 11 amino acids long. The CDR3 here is CASSGTGTAFF. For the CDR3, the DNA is TGTGCCAGCAGTGGGACAGGAACAGCTTTCTTT.

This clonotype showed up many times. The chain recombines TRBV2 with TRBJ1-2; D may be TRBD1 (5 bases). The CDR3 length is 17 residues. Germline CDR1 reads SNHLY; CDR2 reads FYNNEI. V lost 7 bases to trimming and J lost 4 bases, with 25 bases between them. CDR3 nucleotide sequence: TGTGCCAGCAAAACCGGGTCAGGGAGAGGAGGTAGCTATGGCTACACCTTC. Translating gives CASKTGSGRGGSYGYTF. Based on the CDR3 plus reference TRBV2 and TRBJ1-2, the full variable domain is EPEVTQTPSHQVTQMGQEVILRCVPISNHLYFYWYRQILGQKVEFLVSFYNNEISEKSEIFDDQFSVERPDGSNFTLKIRSTKLEDSAMYFCASKTGSGRGGSYGYTFGSGTRLTVV.

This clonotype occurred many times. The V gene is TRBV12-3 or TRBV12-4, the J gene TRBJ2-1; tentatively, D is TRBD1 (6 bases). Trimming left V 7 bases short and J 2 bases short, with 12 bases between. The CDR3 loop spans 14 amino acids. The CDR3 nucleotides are TGTGCCAGCACAGCCGGACAGCCCTACAATGAGCAGTTCTTC. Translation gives CASTAGQPYNEQFF.

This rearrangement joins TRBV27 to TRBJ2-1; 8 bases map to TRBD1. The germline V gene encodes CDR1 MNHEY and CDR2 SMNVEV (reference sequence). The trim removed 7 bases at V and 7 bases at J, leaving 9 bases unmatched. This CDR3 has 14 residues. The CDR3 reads CASTGRGRFNEQFF. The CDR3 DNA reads TGTGCCAGCACGGGCAGGGGGCGTTTTAATGAGCAGTTCTTC.

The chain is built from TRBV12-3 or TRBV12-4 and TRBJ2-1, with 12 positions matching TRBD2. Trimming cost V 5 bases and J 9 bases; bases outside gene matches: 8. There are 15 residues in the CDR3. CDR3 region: CASSPMTSGSGEQFF. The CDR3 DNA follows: TGTGCCAGCAGTCCCATGACTAGCGGGAGTGGTGAGCAGTTCTTC.

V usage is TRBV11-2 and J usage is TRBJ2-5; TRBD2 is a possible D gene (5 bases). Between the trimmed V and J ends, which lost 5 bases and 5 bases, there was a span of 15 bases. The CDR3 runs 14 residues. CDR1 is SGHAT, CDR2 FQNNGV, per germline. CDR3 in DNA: TGTGCCAGCAGCCAAGTAGGGAGCTTTGAGACCCAGTACTTC. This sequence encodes CASSQVGSFETQYF. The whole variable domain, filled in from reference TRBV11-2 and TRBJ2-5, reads EAGVAQSPRYKIIEKRQSVAFWCNPISGHATLYWYQQILGQGPKLLIQFQNNGVVDDSQLPKDRFSAERLKGVDSTLKIQPAKLEDSAVYLCASSQVGSFETQYFGPGTRLLVL.

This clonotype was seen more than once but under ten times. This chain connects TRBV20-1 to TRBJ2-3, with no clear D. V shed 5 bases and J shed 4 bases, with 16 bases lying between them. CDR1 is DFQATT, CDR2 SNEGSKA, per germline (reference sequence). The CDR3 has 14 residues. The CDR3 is CSAASSSPPDTQYF. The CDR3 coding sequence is TGCAGTGCTGCAAGTTCATCCCCCCCAGATACGCAGTATTTT.

CDR3 sequence (DNA): TGTGCCAGCAGTGAATTAGCGGGGCCCGGGTTGGGTGAGCAGTTCTTC. This gives the protein CASSELAGPGLGEQFF. The chain has TRBV25-1 and TRBJ2-1; TRBD2 aligns across 8 bases. The CDR3 extends over 16 amino acids. The germline gives CDR1 MGHDK, CDR2 SYGVNS. Trimming at V came to 1 base and at J to 9 bases, leaving 11 bases not matched to a gene.

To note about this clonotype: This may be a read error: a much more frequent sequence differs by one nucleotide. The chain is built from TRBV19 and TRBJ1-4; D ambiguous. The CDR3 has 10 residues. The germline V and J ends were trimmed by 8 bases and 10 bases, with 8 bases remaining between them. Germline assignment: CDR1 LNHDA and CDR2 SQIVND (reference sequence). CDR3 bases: TGTGCCAGTGAACATGTAAAACTGTTTTTT. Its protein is CASEHVKLFF.

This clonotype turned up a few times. CDR3 nucleotides: TGTGCTAGTGGCTCCGGGACAGGGGACAATGAGCAGTTCTTC. This sequence encodes CASGSGTGDNEQFF. V gene TRBV12-5 combines with J gene TRBJ2-1; 10 positions match TRBD1. The CDR3 is 14 amino acids. The germline gives CDR1 LGHNT, CDR2 FRNRAP. V trimming: 6 bases; J trimming: 5 bases; junction bases outside the gene matches: 4.

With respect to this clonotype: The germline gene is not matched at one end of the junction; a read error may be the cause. The CDR3 reads CVSEVAGTYNEQFF. CDR3 sequence (DNA): TGTGTCAGCGAGGTAGCGGGGACCTACAATGAGCAGTTCTTC. V gene TRBV5-4 combines with J gene TRBJ2-1, with 8 positions matching TRBD2. The CDR3 has 14 residues. Germline V lookup: CDR1 SGHNT, CDR2 YYREEE (reference sequence).